The clone carrying this TCR beta chain has just a few counts. No antigen is known for it. Trimming took off 5 bases at V and 10 bases at J, with 17 bases between the two ends. CDR3 length equals 13 residues. Germline loops: CDR1 SGHVS, CDR2 FQNEAQ. This sample is drawn from a study of PD-1 blockade in classical Hodgkin lymphoma. Study conclusions and caveats: CD8+ TCR diversity did not rise significantly by C4D1, unlike CD4+. Anyone who began nivolumab under 1 year after ASCT was excluded. Those achieving complete response showed baseline diversity like newly diagnosed patients.

Time point of the sample: cycle 4 day 1 (C4D1), after less than 7 weeks of nivolumab. Each patient experienced a relapse that followed autologous stem cell transplantation, and brentuximab vedotin exposure varied. TCRdb keeps only in-frame clones here, not all; method: immunoSEQ multiplex PCR. There are more than 3,500 clones in the sample; around 72% occur only once, and about 50% lies in the top ten. The material was peripheral blood mononuclear cells (PBMCs), obtained before the fourth cycle of nivolumab. This TCR was recovered from a human donor with classical Hodgkin lymphoma. The V call is TRBV7-8, the J call TRBJ1-2; D possibly corresponds to TRBD1 (5 bases). DNA of the CDR3: TGTGCCAGCAGCACGCCCGAGGCCAGGGTCTACACCTTC. This codes for CASSTPEARVYTF.